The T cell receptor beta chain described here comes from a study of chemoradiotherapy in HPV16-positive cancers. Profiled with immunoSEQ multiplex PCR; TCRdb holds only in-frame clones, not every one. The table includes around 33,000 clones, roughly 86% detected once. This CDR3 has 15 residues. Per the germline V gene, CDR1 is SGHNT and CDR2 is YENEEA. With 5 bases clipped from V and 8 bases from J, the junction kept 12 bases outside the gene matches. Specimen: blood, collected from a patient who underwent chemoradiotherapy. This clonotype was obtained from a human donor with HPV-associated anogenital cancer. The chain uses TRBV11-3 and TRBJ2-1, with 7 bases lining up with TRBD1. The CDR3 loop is CASSPGRQGYDEQFF. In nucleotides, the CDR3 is TGTGCCAGCAGCCCGGGGAGACAGGGTTATGATGAGCAGTTCTTC.